This T cell receptor beta chain was identified during a study of T cell responses to AZD1222 COVID-19 vaccine. Assay used: immunoSEQ multiplex PCR; TCRdb lists only in-frame clones, some missing. The repertoire holds about 66,000 clones, with approximately 80% as singletons. Germline CDR1 is MDHEN and CDR2 is SYDVKM. CDR3 size: 17 residues. The ends were cut back, 4 bases at V and 4 bases at J, with 22 bases in the middle. The rearrangement uses TRBV28 and TRBJ1-1, with D uncertain. Sequenced material: peripheral blood, taken 28 days after the second AZD1222 dose. This TCR came from an adult who received the AZD1222 COVID-19 vaccine. The CDR3 here is CASSSGLARVGGTEAFF. The DNA of the CDR3 is TGTGCCAGCAGTTCCGGACTGGCGCGGGTAGGCGGCACTGAAGCTTTCTTT.